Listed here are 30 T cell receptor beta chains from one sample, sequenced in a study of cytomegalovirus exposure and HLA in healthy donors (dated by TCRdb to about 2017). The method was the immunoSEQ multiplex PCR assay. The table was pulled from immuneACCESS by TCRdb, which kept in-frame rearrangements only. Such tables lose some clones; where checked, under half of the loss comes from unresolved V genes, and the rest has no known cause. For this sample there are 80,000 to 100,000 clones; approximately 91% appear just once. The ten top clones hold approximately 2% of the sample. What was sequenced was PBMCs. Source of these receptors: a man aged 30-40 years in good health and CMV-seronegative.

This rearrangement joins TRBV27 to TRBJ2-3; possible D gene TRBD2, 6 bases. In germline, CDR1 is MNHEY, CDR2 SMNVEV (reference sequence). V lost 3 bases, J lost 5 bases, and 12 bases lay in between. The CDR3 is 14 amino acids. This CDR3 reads CASSFRRVGDTQYF. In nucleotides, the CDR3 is TGTGCCAGCAGTTTTCGGAGGGTAGGAGATACGCAGTATTTT.

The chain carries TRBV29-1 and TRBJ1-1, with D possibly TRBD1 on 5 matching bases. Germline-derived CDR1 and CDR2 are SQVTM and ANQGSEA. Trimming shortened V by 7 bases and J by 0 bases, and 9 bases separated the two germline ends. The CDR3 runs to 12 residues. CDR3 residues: CSGGGMNTEAFF. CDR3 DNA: TGCAGCGGGGGGGGGATGAACACTGAAGCTTTCTTT.

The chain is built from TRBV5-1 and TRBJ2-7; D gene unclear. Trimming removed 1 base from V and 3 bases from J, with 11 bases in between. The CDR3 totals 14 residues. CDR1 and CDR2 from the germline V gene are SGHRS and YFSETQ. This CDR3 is CASSLPSPHYEQYF. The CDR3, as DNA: TGCGCCAGCAGCTTGCCGAGTCCCCACTACGAGCAGTACTTC.

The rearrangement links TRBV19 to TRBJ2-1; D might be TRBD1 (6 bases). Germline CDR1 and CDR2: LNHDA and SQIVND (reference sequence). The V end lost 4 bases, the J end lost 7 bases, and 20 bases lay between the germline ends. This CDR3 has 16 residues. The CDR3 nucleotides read TGTGCCAGTAGTACCCCCGACAGGCACCACGGAAATGAGCAGTTCTTC. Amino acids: CASSTPDRHHGNEQFF.

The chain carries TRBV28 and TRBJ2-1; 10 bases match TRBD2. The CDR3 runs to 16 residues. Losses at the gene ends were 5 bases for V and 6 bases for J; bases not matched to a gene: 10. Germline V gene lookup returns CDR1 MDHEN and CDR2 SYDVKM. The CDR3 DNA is TGTGCCAGCAGTCCGTTAGCGGGAGGAGGTTTCAATGAGCAGTTCTTC. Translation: CASSPLAGGGFNEQFF.

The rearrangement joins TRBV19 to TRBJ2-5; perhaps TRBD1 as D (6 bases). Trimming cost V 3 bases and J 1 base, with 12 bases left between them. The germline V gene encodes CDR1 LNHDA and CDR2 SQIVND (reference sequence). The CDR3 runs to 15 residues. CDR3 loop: CASSIGGQSQETQYF. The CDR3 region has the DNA TGTGCCAGTAGTATCGGCGGACAGTCCCAAGAGACCCAGTACTTC.

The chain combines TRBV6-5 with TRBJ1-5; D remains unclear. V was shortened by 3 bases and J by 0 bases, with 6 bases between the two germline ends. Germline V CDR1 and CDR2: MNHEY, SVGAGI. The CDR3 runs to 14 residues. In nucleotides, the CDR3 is TGTGCCAGCAGTTATAAATATAGCAATCAGCCCCAGCATTTT. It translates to CASSYKYSNQPQHF.

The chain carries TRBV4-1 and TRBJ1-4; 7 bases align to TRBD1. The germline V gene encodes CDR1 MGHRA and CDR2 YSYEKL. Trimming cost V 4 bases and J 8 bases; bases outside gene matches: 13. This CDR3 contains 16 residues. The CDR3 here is CASSPTTRQGTEKLFF. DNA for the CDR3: TGCGCCAGCAGCCCCACTACCAGACAGGGAACAGAAAAACTGTTTTTT.

CDR3 residues: CASSGYRETGNTIYF. The CDR3, as DNA: TGTGCCAGCAGCGGCTACAGGGAAACTGGAAACACCATATATTTT. The gene calls are TRBV4-2 and TRBJ1-3; perhaps TRBD1 as D (6 bases). Germline-derived CDR1 and CDR2 are LGHNA and YNFKEQ. The V end was cut by 5 bases, the J end by 2 bases, with 13 bases between. The CDR3 runs 15 residues.

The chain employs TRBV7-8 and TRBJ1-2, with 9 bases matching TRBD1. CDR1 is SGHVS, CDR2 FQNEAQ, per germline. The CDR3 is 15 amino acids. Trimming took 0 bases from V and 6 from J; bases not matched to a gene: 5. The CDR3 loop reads CASSLARDRDNGYTF. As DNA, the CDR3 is TGTGCCAGCAGCTTAGCCAGGGACAGGGATAATGGCTACACCTTC. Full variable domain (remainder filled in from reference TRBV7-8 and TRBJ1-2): GAGVSQSPRYKVAKRGQDVALRCDPISGHVSLFWYQQALGQGPEFLTYFQNEAQLDKSGLPSDRFFAERPEGSVSTLKIQRTQQEDSAVYLCASSLARDRDNGYTFGSGTRLTVV.

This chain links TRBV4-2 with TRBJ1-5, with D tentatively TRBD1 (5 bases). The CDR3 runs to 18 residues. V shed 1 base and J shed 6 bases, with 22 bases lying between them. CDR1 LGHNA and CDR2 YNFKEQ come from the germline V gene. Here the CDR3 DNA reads TGTGCCAGCAGCCAAGGGGGGGGACGGGATTTGGGTCGTCAGCCCCAGCATTTT. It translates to CASSQGGGRDLGRQPQHF.

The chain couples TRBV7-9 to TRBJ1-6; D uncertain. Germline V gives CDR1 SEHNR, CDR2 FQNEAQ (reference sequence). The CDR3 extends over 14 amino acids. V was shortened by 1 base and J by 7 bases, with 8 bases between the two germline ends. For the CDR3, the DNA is TGTGCCAGCAGCTTAGGTGGACTGAATTCACCCCTCCACTTT. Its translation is CASSLGGLNSPLHF.

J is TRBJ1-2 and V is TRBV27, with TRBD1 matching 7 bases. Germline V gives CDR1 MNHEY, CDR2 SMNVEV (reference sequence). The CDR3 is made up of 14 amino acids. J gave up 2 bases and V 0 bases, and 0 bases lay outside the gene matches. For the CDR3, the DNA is TGTGCCAGCAGTTTATCGACAGGGAACTATGGCTACACCTTC. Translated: CASSLSTGNYGYTF.

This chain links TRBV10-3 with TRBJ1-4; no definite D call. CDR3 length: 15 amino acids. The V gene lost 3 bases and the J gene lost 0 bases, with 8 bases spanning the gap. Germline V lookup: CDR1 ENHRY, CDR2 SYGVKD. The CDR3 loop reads CAISDIGATNEKLFF. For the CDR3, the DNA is TGTGCCATCAGTGATATCGGGGCAACTAATGAAAAACTGTTTTTT.

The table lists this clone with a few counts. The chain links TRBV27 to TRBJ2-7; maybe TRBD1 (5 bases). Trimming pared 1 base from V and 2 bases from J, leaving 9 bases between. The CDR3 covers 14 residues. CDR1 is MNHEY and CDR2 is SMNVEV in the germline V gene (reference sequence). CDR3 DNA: TGTGCCAGCAGTTTATTTCAAGGGGCCTACGAGCAGTACTTC. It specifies CASSLFQGAYEQYF.

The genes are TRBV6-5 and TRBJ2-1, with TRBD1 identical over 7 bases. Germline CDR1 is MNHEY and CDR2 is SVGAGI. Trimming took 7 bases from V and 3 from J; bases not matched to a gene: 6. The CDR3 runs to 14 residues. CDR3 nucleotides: TGTGCCAGCAAACAACAGGGGTACTACAATGAGCAGTTCTTC. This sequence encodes CASKQQGYYNEQFF.

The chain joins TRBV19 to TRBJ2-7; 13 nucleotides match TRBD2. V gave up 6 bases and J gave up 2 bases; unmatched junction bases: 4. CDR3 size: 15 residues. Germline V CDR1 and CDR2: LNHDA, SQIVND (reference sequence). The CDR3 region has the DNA TGTGCCAGTAGGTCACTAGCGGGAGGGCCCTACGAGCAGTACTTC. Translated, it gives CASRSLAGGPYEQYF.

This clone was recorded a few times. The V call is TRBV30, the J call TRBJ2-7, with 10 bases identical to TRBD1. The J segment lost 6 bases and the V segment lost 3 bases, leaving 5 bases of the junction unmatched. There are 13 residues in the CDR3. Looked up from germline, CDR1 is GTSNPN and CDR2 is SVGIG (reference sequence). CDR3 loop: CAWRDRGFGEQYF. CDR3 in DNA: TGTGCCTGGAGGGACAGGGGGTTTGGCGAGCAGTACTTC.

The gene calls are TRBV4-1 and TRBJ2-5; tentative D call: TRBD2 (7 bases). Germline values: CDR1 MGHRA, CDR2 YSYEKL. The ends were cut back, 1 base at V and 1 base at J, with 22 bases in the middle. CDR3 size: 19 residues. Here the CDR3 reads CASSQAGAGMGAFQETQYF. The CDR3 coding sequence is TGCGCCAGCAGCCAAGCCGGAGCGGGGATGGGGGCCTTCCAAGAGACCCAGTACTTC.

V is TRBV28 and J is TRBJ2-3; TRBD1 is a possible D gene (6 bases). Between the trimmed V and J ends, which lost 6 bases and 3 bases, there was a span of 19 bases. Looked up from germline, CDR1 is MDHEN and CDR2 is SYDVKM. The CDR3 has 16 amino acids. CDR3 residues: CASSLSPADSTDTQYF. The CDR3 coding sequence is TGTGCCAGCAGCCTTTCGCCTGCGGACAGTACAGATACGCAGTATTTT.

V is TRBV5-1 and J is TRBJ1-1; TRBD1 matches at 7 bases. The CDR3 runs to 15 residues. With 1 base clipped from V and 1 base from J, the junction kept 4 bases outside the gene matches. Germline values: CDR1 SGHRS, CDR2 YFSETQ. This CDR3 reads CASSLSRQGNTEAFF. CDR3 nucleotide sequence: TGCGCCAGCAGCTTGTCGCGACAGGGGAACACTGAAGCTTTCTTT.

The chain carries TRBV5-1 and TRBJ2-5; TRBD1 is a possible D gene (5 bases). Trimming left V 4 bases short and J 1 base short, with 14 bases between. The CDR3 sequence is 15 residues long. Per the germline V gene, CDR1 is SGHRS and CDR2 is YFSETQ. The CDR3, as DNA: TGCGCCAGCAGCAGGGGCGCGGACGCCCAAGAGACCCAGTACTTC. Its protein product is CASSRGADAQETQYF.

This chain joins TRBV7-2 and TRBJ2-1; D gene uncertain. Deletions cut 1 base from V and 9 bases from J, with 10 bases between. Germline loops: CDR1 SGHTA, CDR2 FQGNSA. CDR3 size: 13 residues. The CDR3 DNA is TGTGCCAGCAGCTTAGTTTTGATCAGTGAGCAGTTCTTC. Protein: CASSLVLISEQFF.

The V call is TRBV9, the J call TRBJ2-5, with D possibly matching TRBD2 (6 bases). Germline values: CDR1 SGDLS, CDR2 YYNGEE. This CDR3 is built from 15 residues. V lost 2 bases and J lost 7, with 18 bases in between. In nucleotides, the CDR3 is TGTGCCAGCAGCGTTTATCCGGGAGTGGAGGGGACCCAGTACTTC. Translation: CASSVYPGVEGTQYF.

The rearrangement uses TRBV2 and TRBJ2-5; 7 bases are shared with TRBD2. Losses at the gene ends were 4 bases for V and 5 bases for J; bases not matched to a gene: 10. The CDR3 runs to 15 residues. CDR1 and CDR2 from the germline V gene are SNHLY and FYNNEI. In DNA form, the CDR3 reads TGTGCCAGCAGTGGGATGGGCGGGAGAAGCGAGACCCAGTACTTC. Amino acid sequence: CASSGMGGRSETQYF.

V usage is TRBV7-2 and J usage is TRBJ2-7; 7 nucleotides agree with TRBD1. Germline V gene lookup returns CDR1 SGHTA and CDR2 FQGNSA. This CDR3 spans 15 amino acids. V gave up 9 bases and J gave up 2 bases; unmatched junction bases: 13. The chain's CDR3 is CASCINPGQTYEQYF. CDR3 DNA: TGTGCCAGTTGTATAAATCCGGGACAGACCTACGAGCAGTACTTC.

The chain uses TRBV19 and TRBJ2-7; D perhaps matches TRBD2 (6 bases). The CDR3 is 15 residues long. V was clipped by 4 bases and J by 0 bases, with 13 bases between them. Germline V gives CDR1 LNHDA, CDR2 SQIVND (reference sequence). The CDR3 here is CASSRGGLLSYEQYF. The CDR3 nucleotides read TGTGCCAGTAGTAGGGGAGGACTTCTCTCCTACGAGCAGTACTTC.

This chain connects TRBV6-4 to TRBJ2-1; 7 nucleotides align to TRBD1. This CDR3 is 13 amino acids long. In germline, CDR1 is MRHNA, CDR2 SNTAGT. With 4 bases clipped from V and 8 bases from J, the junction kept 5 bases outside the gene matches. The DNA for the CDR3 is TGTGCCAGCAGTGTAGGGACAGCCCATGAGCAGTTCTTC. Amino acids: CASSVGTAHEQFF.

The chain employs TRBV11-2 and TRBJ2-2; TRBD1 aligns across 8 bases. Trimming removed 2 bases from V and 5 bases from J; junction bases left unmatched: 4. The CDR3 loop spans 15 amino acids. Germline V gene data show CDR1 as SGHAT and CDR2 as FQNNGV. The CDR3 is CASSLQGAGTGELFF. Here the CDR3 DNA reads TGTGCCAGCAGCTTACAGGGGGCGGGTACCGGGGAGCTGTTTTTT.

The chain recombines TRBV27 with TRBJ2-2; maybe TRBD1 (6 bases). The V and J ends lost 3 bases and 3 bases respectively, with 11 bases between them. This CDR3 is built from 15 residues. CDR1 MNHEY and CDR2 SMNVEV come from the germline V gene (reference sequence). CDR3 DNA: TGTGCCAGCAGTTTTTCCAGGGGAGACACCGGGGAGCTGTTTTTT. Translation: CASSFSRGDTGELFF.